This TCR beta chain was captured by sequencing in a study of T-cell reconstitution after alpha-beta-depleted transplantation in children. General study results and limits: Newly generated T cells supplied most T-cell counts and diversity one year post-transplant. TCRbeta diversity was high at day 60 in some patients (a result of surviving recipient T cells and thymic progenitors). Approximately two months post-transplant, alpha-beta T cells reportedly originated from several hundred expanded graft clones.

The authors prepared the TCRbeta library with unique molecular identifiers. TCRdb reprocessed the PCR reads with MiXCR, giving one entry per CDR3 protein. This table has tens of thousands of distinct CDR3 sequences, about 9% appearing once. This clonotype was recorded many times. What it binds is unknown. The germline CDR1 and CDR2 sequences are SGHTA and FQGNSA. The CDR3 totals 14 residues. Trimming removed 1 base from V and 3 bases from J, with 9 bases in between. The receptor's source is a male patient between 2 and 9 years old who had a stem cell transplant for chronic granulomatous disease, so the T cells may come from the graft donor. The material sequenced was PBMCs, mostly from graft donor cells, taken 60 days after TCRalphabeta/CD19-depleted stem cell transplant. The V call is TRBV7-2, the J call TRBJ1-2; the D is unclear. The CDR3 sequence is CASSLEVRDYGYTF. Written as DNA, the CDR3 is TGTGCCAGCAGCTTAGAAGTCAGAGACTATGGCTACACCTTC.